These 31 T cell receptor beta chains were all obtained from the same sample, sequenced in a study of shared clonotypes between healthy human individuals. Assay used: immunoSEQ multiplex PCR; TCRdb lists only in-frame clones, some missing. The repertoire holds 1.4 million to 1.5 million clones, with roughly 96% as singletons. Input material: naive CD4+ T cells sorted from blood. As for subset: CD45RA+ positively selected. The receptors shown here come from a man aged 25 to 40 in good health.

This clone was detected once. This chain joins TRBV6-5 and TRBJ1-1; D is unclear. Trimming removed 0 bases from V and 6 bases from J, with 14 bases in between. Per the germline V gene, CDR1 is MNHEY and CDR2 is SVGAGI. The CDR3 has 15 residues. CDR3 in amino acids: CASSYSPETRAEAFF. Written as DNA, the CDR3 is TGTGCCAGCAGTTACTCGCCCGAGACGAGGGCTGAAGCTTTCTTT.

The J gene is TRBJ2-5, the V gene TRBV10-3; TRBD1 matches 7 bases. V lost 10 bases to trimming and J lost 1 base; unmatched junction nucleotides: 6. This CDR3 spans 13 amino acids. CDR1 and CDR2 (germline): ENHRY, SYGVKD. Written as DNA, the CDR3 is TGTGCCACCAAGGGACAGATCCAAGAGACCCAGTACTTC. Protein: CATKGQIQETQYF.

As concerns this clone: Other DNA sequences in the same sample also yield this CDR3. The chain combines TRBV14 with TRBJ2-7, with D maybe TRBD1 (5 bases). The CDR3 extends over 13 amino acids. V lost 1 base to trimming and J lost 4 bases, with 8 bases between them. Germline V lookup: CDR1 SGHDN, CDR2 FVKESK. The CDR3 coding sequence is TGTGCCAGCAGCCAAGTAAGGGGTTACGAGCAGTACTTC. It is translated as CASSQVRGYEQYF.

To note about this clone: Within the sample, other DNA sequences also encode this same CDR3. V and J are TRBV7-2 and TRBJ2-5, with D unresolved. The CDR3 runs 12 residues. The V gene's germline CDR1 is SGHTA and CDR2 FQGNSA. The V gene lost 5 bases and the J gene lost 2 bases, with 6 bases spanning the gap. Here the CDR3 reads CASSLYQETQYF. CDR3 coding DNA: TGTGCCAGCAGCCTCTATCAAGAGACCCAGTACTTC.

The chain is built from TRBV29-1 and TRBJ2-7; D is uncertain. V was cut by 6 bases and J by 2 bases, with 11 bases left in between. The germline gives CDR1 SQVTM, CDR2 ANQGSEA. CDR3 length equals 12 residues. The CDR3 protein is CSVTLKPYEQYF. CDR3 bases: TGCAGCGTCACGCTCAAGCCCTACGAGCAGTACTTC.

The chain is built from TRBV28 and TRBJ1-2; D remains ambiguous. The germline gives CDR1 MDHEN, CDR2 SYDVKM. CDR3 length: 14 amino acids. The germline V and J ends were trimmed by 4 bases and 5 bases, with 14 bases remaining between them. This chain's CDR3 is CASSSRVGVYGYTF. DNA for the CDR3: TGTGCCAGCAGTTCCCGAGTCGGGGTGTATGGCTACACCTTC.

V usage is TRBV9 and J usage is TRBJ2-2; D gene unclear. V lost 0 bases to trimming and J lost 4 bases, with 13 bases between them. CDR1 SGDLS and CDR2 YYNGEE come from the germline V gene. The CDR3 totals 16 residues. CDR3 nucleotide sequence: TGTGCCAGCAGCGTAGCTCCCCACGATGGCACCGGGGAGCTGTTTTTT. Its protein product is CASSVAPHDGTGELFF.

Only one count was recorded for this clone. The CDR3 DNA reads as TGTGCCAGCAGGGTCCTAGCGGGACCCCGCGGGGAGCTGTTTTTT. It translates to CASRVLAGPRGELFF. J is TRBJ2-2 and V is TRBV2; 9 bases fit TRBD2. Per germline, CDR1 SNHLY and CDR2 FYNNEI. The V and J ends lost 6 bases and 7 bases, in that order; junction bases with no gene match: 9. CDR3 length equals 15 residues.

In this sample, this clone turned up once. The rearrangement links TRBV5-1 to TRBJ2-3; 12 bases map to TRBD2. CDR3 length: 16 amino acids. Germline V gene data show CDR1 as SGHRS and CDR2 as YFSETQ. Germline trimming cut 1 base from V and 9 bases from J; bases unmatched to any gene: 9. The CDR3 nucleotides are TGCGCCAGCAGCTTGCGCGAACTAGCGGGAGGAGGGACGCAGTATTTT. Translation gives CASSLRELAGGGTQYF. Looking up the rest from reference TRBV5-1 and TRBJ2-3 gives the full variable domain: KAGVTQTPRYLIKTRGQQVTLSCSPISGHRSVSWYQQTPGQGLQFLFEYFSETQRNKGNFPGRFSGRQFSNSRSEMNVSTLELGDSALYLCASSLRELAGGGTQYFGPGTRLTVL.

CDR3 protein: CASSELAATYNEQFF. As DNA, the CDR3 is TGCGCCAGCAGTGAGTTAGCGGCGACCTACAATGAGCAGTTCTTC. J is TRBJ2-1 and V is TRBV10-1, with a weak D call TRBD2 (6 bases). The germline V gene encodes CDR1 WNHNN and CDR2 SYGVQD (reference sequence). The CDR3 covers 15 residues. V shed 1 base and J shed 2 bases, with 9 bases lying between them.

This chain links TRBV27 with TRBJ2-3; perhaps TRBD2 as D (5 bases). Germline lookup yields CDR1 MNHEY and CDR2 SMNVEV (reference sequence). Deletions cut 3 bases from V and 6 bases from J, with 22 bases between. The CDR3 sequence is 17 residues long. CDR3: CASSFTAADPTWDTQYF. In DNA form, the CDR3 reads TGTGCCAGCAGTTTCACCGCAGCGGACCCCACGTGGGATACGCAGTATTTT.

This chain joins TRBV9 and TRBJ2-2, with D perhaps being TRBD1 or TRBD2 (5 bases each). The V end was cut by 0 bases, the J end by 1 base, with 10 bases between. The germline CDR1 and CDR2 sequences are SGDLS and YYNGEE. This CDR3 has 16 residues. In DNA, the CDR3 is TGTGCCAGCAGCGTAGGGGGGAGAGGGAACACCGGGGAGCTGTTTTTT. This encodes CASSVGGRGNTGELFF.

V is TRBV6-6 and J is TRBJ2-5; perhaps D is TRBD1 or TRBD2 (5 bases each). The length of the CDR3 is 14 residues. V lost 8 bases and J lost 14, with 27 bases in between. Germline CDR1 is MNHNY and CDR2 is SVGAGI (reference sequence). The CDR3 DNA reads TGTGCCAGCCTAACCACCAAGGTCGGGGCGATAAAATACTTC. Translation gives CASLTTKVGAIKYF.

This clone was detected once. CDR3 sequence (DNA): TGTGCCAGCACGGGCACGACGAGGGGGCGGCAGTTCTTC. It is translated as CASTGTTRGRQFF. The chain uses TRBV14 and TRBJ2-1; TRBD1 matches 7 bases. The CDR3 is made up of 13 amino acids. CDR1 is SGHDN, CDR2 FVKESK, per germline. The junction had 12 bases not matched to a gene; V was cut back by 7 bases and J by 12 bases. The variable domain in full, completed from reference TRBV14 and TRBJ2-1, reads EAGVTQFPSHSVIEKGQTVTLRCDPISGHDNLYWYRRVMGKEIKFLLHFVKESKQDESGMPNNRFLAERTGGTYSTLKVQPAELEDSGVYFCASTGTTRGRQFFGPGTRLTVL.

This clone came up once. The CDR3 protein is CASSQVRSLSGANVLTF. As DNA, the CDR3 is TGTGCCAGCAGCCAAGTAAGATCCCTCTCTGGGGCCAACGTCCTGACTTTC. The chain is built from TRBV25-1 and TRBJ2-6; the D is unclear. The V gene lost 6 bases and the J gene lost 0 bases, with 15 bases spanning the gap. The CDR3 extends over 17 amino acids. CDR1 and CDR2 (germline): MGHDK, SYGVNS.

This rearrangement joins TRBV6-5 to TRBJ2-1; TRBD2 aligns across 8 bases. V was clipped by 0 bases and J by 4 bases; unmatched bases: 5. Looked up from germline, CDR1 is MNHEY and CDR2 is SVGAGI. The CDR3 contains 16 residues. CDR3 protein: CASSYSSGVFYNEQFF. In DNA, the CDR3 is TGTGCCAGCAGTTACTCTAGCGGGGTGTTTTACAATGAGCAGTTCTTC.

The chain carries TRBV30 and TRBJ2-7, with 9 bases matching TRBD2. Trimming cost V 0 bases and J 7 bases; bases outside gene matches: 10. The CDR3 runs to 15 residues. Germline-derived CDR1 and CDR2 are GTSNPN and SVGIG (reference sequence). CDR3: CAWSVNLAGVGEQYF. CDR3 DNA: TGTGCCTGGAGTGTAAATTTAGCGGGAGTGGGTGAGCAGTACTTC.

This clone came up once. This chain links TRBV5-1 with TRBJ1-1, with unresolved D. This CDR3 contains 16 residues. Germline V lookup: CDR1 SGHRS, CDR2 YFSETQ. Deletions cut 2 bases from V and 1 base from J, with 15 bases between. In DNA, the CDR3 is TGCGCCAGCAGCTTTTGGGGATCTTACCCGAACACTGAAGCTTTCTTT. It encodes CASSFWGSYPNTEAFF.

In nucleotides, the CDR3 is TGTGCCAGCAGCTTAACTATGGGAGGGCCCTCGAACGAGCAGTACTTC. Protein: CASSLTMGGPSNEQYF. V and J are TRBV7-9 and TRBJ2-7; TRBD2 agrees at 7 bases. V shed 2 bases and J 5 bases; nucleotides not matched to a gene: 12. The CDR3 length is 16 residues. Germline CDR1 SEHNR, CDR2 FQNEAQ (reference sequence).

The chain carries TRBV7-9 and TRBJ2-1, with no clear D. The CDR3 contains 13 residues. Trimming shortened V by 6 bases and J by 5 bases, and 11 bases separated the two germline ends. The germline V gene has CDR1 SEHNR and CDR2 FQNEAQ (reference sequence). The DNA of the CDR3 is TGTGCCAGCAGGAGAAACCGGGACAATGAGCAGTTCTTC. This encodes CASRRNRDNEQFF.

The chain joins TRBV6-5 to TRBJ1-4; 9 positions match TRBD1. V dropped 0 bases and J dropped 8; count of bases not matched to a gene: 1. CDR1 and CDR2 (germline): MNHEY, SVGAGI. The CDR3 is made up of 14 amino acids. CDR3 sequence: CASSYSGQGEKLFF. CDR3 DNA: TGTGCCAGCAGTTACTCAGGACAGGGGGAAAAACTGTTTTTT.

This chain uses TRBV5-1 with TRBJ2-1, with D perhaps TRBD2 (5 bases). CDR3 length: 16 residues. Germline V gene sequence: CDR1 SGHRS, CDR2 YFSETQ. The germline V and J ends were trimmed by 4 bases and 5 bases, with 19 bases remaining between them. CDR3 region: CASSPGTAAAHNEQFF. CDR3 coding DNA: TGCGCCAGCAGCCCGGGAACTGCGGCTGCACACAATGAGCAGTTCTTC.

The V gene is TRBV18, the J gene TRBJ1-1, with D uncertain. The CDR3 sequence is 14 residues long. CDR1 is KGHSH and CDR2 is LQKENI in the germline V gene. V lost 1 base and J lost 4, with 10 bases in between. DNA of the CDR3: TGTGCCAGCTCACCACTCAAAGGACTCACTGAAGCTTTCTTT. This codes for CASSPLKGLTEAFF.

The chain combines TRBV18 with TRBJ2-7, with 9 bases identical to TRBD2. Germline V CDR1 and CDR2: KGHSH, LQKENI. J gave up 6 bases and V 2 bases, and 5 bases lay outside the gene matches. The CDR3 has 14 residues. CDR3 protein: CASSPASGKTEQYF. In DNA, the CDR3 is TGTGCCAGCTCACCAGCTAGCGGGAAGACCGAGCAGTACTTC.

This clone has just one count. The rearrangement uses TRBV27 and TRBJ2-3; perhaps D is TRBD1 or TRBD2 (5 bases each). The CDR3 sequence is 14 residues long. Germline V gene lookup returns CDR1 MNHEY and CDR2 SMNVEV (reference sequence). V was trimmed by 3 bases and J by 6 bases, leaving 13 bases between them. The CDR3 is CASSFRGPEDTQYF. The CDR3 DNA is TGTGCCAGCAGTTTCCGGGGACCCGAGGATACGCAGTATTTT.

The rearrangement uses TRBV28 and TRBJ2-7; D possibly corresponds to TRBD2 (6 bases). The V end was cut by 8 bases, the J end by 7 bases, with 24 bases between. CDR1 MDHEN and CDR2 SYDVKM come from the germline V gene. This CDR3 has 15 amino acids. This CDR3 is CASAITGSSFGEQYF. CDR3 sequence (DNA): TGTGCCAGCGCCATAACCGGGAGCAGTTTTGGGGAGCAGTACTTC.

This clone was recorded once. The rearrangement uses TRBV18 and TRBJ2-2; 7 bases fit TRBD1. The CDR3 sequence is 17 residues long. Trimming removed 2 bases from V and 1 base from J; junction bases left unmatched: 7. CDR1 is KGHSH, CDR2 LQKENI, per germline. CDR3 protein: CASSPVGTALNTGELFF. In DNA, the CDR3 is TGTGCCAGCTCACCAGTTGGGACAGCACTGAACACCGGGGAGCTGTTTTTT.

The V and J genes are TRBV18 and TRBJ1-4; 7 bases are a match to TRBD1. This CDR3 is built from 16 residues. Losses at the gene ends were 4 bases for V and 0 bases for J; bases not matched to a gene: 5. CDR1 is KGHSH and CDR2 is LQKENI in the germline V gene. In nucleotides, the CDR3 is TGTGCCAGCTCACGGGGACAGCCTGCAACTAATGAAAAACTGTTTTTT. Its protein is CASSRGQPATNEKLFF.

The gene calls are TRBV7-2 and TRBJ2-5; no firm D call. V lost 5 bases and J 8 bases, leaving 9 bases between the germline ends. This CDR3 spans 11 amino acids. The germline V gene encodes CDR1 SGHTA and CDR2 FQGNSA. The DNA of the CDR3 is TGTGCCAGCAGCCCCAGGACCACCCAGTACTTC. It encodes CASSPRTTQYF.

The V call is TRBV10-3, the J call TRBJ2-7; maybe TRBD1 (6 bases). This CDR3 is 13 amino acids long. CDR1 is ENHRY, CDR2 SYGVKD, per germline. V was clipped by 4 bases and J by 1 base, with 8 bases between them. The CDR3 sequence: CAISAGQSYEQYF. DNA of the CDR3: TGTGCCATCAGTGCAGGACAGTCCTACGAGCAGTACTTC.

Points on this clone: This specimen includes other DNA sequences encoding the same CDR3. V is TRBV2 and J is TRBJ2-3; D gene unclear. The CDR3 spans 14 residues. The germline gives CDR1 SNHLY, CDR2 FYNNEI. Trimming shortened V by 1 base and J by 6 bases, and 11 bases separated the two germline ends. The CDR3 is CASSEVLAGDTQYF. Written as DNA, the CDR3 is TGTGCCAGCAGTGAAGTCTTGGCTGGGGATACGCAGTATTTT. Looking up the rest from reference TRBV2 and TRBJ2-3 gives the full variable domain: EPEVTQTPSHQVTQMGQEVILRCVPISNHLYFYWYRQILGQKVEFLVSFYNNEISEKSEIFDDQFSVERPDGSNFTLKIRSTKLEDSAMYFCASSEVLAGDTQYFGPGTRLTVL.